A single sample gave rise to the 9 T cell receptor beta chains below, sequenced in a study of metastatic and nonmetastatic thyroid tumors (dated by TCRdb to 2018 to 2020). Before undergoing thyroid surgery, none of the patients had been given any kind of treatment. Libraries were made using PCR. Sequencing relied on an Illumina HiSeq 4000. Through fastp at Q25 and MiXCR, TCRdb rebuilt clones from the public reads, retaining in-frame beta chains. This sample is represented by about 35,000 clones; around 33% of them were singletons. The ten largest clones represent around 16% of the sample. What was sequenced was tumor tissue. These TCRs come from a female donor with papillary thyroid cancer or a benign thyroid nodule (not recorded which). Some clones in this sample may be carry-over from other donors' samples.

This clone appeared a few times. The V call is TRBV6-2 or TRBV6-3, the J call TRBJ2-1, with D uncertain. This CDR3 has 14 amino acids. The V gene lost 8 bases and the J gene lost 4 bases, with 15 bases spanning the gap. Germline CDR1 and CDR2: MNHEY and SVGEGT. CDR3 coding DNA: TGTGCCAGCCGCTCTGCCGGTTTATACAATGAGCAGTTCTTC. Translated, it gives CASRSAGLYNEQFF.

This clone was observed a single time. The DNA for the CDR3 is TGTGCCAGCAGCTTCTGGACTAGCGGGAACGAGCAGTACTTC. Encoded protein: CASSFWTSGNEQYF. This chain uses TRBV11-1 with TRBJ2-7; TRBD2 matches at 12 bases. CDR3 length equals 14 residues. Germline loops: CDR1 SGHAT, CDR2 FQDESV (reference sequence). The V gene end was trimmed by 3 bases and the J gene end by 5 bases; junction bases not matched to a gene: 2.

V usage is TRBV6-5 and J usage is TRBJ1-2, with a possible D match to TRBD1 (6 bases). Trimming shortened V by 2 bases and J by 0 bases, and 19 bases separated the two germline ends. Germline V gene data show CDR1 as MNHEY and CDR2 as SVGAGI. This CDR3 has 18 residues. CDR3 residues: CASSYRWGHEGTNYGYTF. The CDR3 DNA reads TGTGCCAGCAGTTACCGGTGGGGACACGAAGGAACTAACTATGGCTACACCTTC.

The chain links TRBV12-3 or TRBV12-4 to TRBJ2-7, with D possibly being TRBD2 (6 bases). V was trimmed by 1 base and J by 5 bases, leaving 15 bases between them. The CDR3 sequence is 15 residues long. The CDR3 spells CASSLVPEGIHEQYF. The CDR3 bases are TGTGCCAGCAGTTTAGTTCCGGAGGGTATCCACGAGCAGTACTTC.

This clone was found many times. The chain uses TRBV27 and TRBJ2-3; D may correspond to TRBD1 or TRBD2 (7 bases each). The CDR3 is made up of 15 amino acids. V was trimmed by 5 bases and J by 8 bases, leaving 20 bases between them. Germline V gives CDR1 MNHEY, CDR2 SMNVEV (reference sequence). The DNA for the CDR3 is TGTGCCAGCAGTCGACCAGGGGGGGGTTCGGGTACGCAGTATTTT. Translated, it gives CASSRPGGGSGTQYF.

This clone turned up a few times. V usage is TRBV5-1 and J usage is TRBJ2-7; tentatively, D is TRBD1 (6 bases). Germline-derived CDR1 and CDR2 are SGHRS and YFSETQ. Trimming took off 3 bases at V and 3 bases at J, with 19 bases between the two ends. The CDR3 sequence is 16 residues long. CDR3 in amino acids: CASSWAPGVHVYEQYF. The CDR3 DNA follows: TGCGCCAGCAGCTGGGCCCCAGGGGTACACGTCTACGAGCAGTACTTC.

This clone was detected a few times. The chain couples TRBV6-2 or TRBV6-3 to TRBJ1-2; maybe TRBD1 (5 bases). V lost 2 bases and J 1 base, leaving 8 bases between the germline ends. The germline gives CDR1 MNHEY, CDR2 SVGEGT. The CDR3 is 14 amino acids. Written as DNA, the CDR3 is TGTGCCAGCAGTTACGCCAGGGATAACTATGGCTACACCTTC. Translation gives CASSYARDNYGYTF.

This clone has only a few counts. The chain uses TRBV6-2 or TRBV6-3 and TRBJ1-2; D is unresolved. Germline values: CDR1 MNHEY, CDR2 SVGEGT. V dropped 4 bases and J dropped 1 base, with 7 bases sitting between them. The CDR3 extends over 13 amino acids. CDR3 residues: CASSFGFNYGYTF. The CDR3 DNA follows: TGTGCCAGCAGTTTCGGTTTTAACTATGGCTACACCTTC.

This clone showed up just a few times. The chain has TRBV30 and TRBJ1-5; no definite D call. Deletions cut 1 base from V and 4 bases from J, with 11 bases between. CDR3 length: 14 residues. Germline V gives CDR1 GTSNPN, CDR2 SVGIG (reference sequence). The CDR3 spells CAWSARDKNQPQHF. DNA for the CDR3: TGTGCCTGGAGTGCGAGGGATAAAAATCAGCCCCAGCATTTT. The variable domain in full, completed from reference TRBV30 and TRBJ1-5, reads SQTIHQWPATLVQPVGSPLSLECTVEGTSNPNLYWYRQAAGRGLQLLFYSVGIGQISSEVPQNLSASRPQDRQFILSSKKLLLSDSGFYLCAWSARDKNQPQHFGDGTRLSIL.